This T cell receptor beta chain was sequenced for a study of blood T cell repertoires in COVID-19 (dated by TCRdb to 2018 to 2020). About the investigation overall: Samples covering the acute and convalescent phases of COVID-19 were provided by collaborators in the United States, Italy and Spain. The prospective study material was composed of cDNA or gDNA derived from T cells, B-cell-depleted T cells, or PBMCs. Deeply sampled blood TCRbeta repertoires from subjects exposed to, actively infected with, or recovered from COVID-19 were included in the dataset. The repertoires were released in a freely available public database intended as a resource for research on the immune response to SARS-CoV-2. The samples were drawn from the first 160 participants of the ongoing ImmuneRACE study and from roughly 1,300 subjects provided by 6 global collaborators. Sample metadata almost always included a de-identified subject ID, COVID-19 status, age in years and sex. HLA class I and class II types, where available, came from metadata supplied by the sample provider rather than from assay-based typing.

As concerns this clone: Its antigen remains unidentified. The record has no base qualities; no much larger clone is one base away.

Unmatched junction bases come to 6, with V trimmed by 4 bases and J by 3 bases. The cysteine opens and the phenylalanine closes a CDR3 of 14 amino acids. Just CDR3 DNA is preserved here, 42 bases in frame from base 1. The germline V gene supplies CDR1 SGHRS and CDR2 YFSETQ. The collaborating institutions used their own protocols to collect whole blood in K2EDTA tubes. For TCRbeta analysis, collaborators shipped samples in one of three forms: frozen whole blood, isolated PBMCs, or DNA extracted from either of those sample types. Paper-wide results and their limitations: The amount of clinical and demographic metadata varied by source and participant and was provided uncurated.

TCRbeta CDR3 regions were amplified from genomic DNA by means of the immunoSEQ Assay, a bias-controlled multiplex PCR. For the original study's pipeline: Within the assay, amplification of reference gene primers was used to estimate how many nucleated cells each sample contained. Sequence reads were collapsed and filtered to measure the absolute abundance of every unique TCRbeta CDR3 rearrangement. Productive Simpson clonality was computed per sample as the square root of Simpson's diversity index over productive rearrangements. Here the immuneACCESS table is served through TCRdb, limited to in-frame sequences with V and J called. Missing clones are a known gap in these copies; in checked studies unresolved V genes cover under half, and the rest lacks a known reason. The V and J calls and the clone size are those of that table, but D and trimming were determined from the DNA. Recorded for this sample are about 68,000 clones; roughly 89% of them occurred a single time. The ten largest clones add up to roughly 8.1% of the sample.

The sequence derives from a man aged 25-45 years with acute or convalescent COVID-19. The sequencing sample was made of peripheral blood. The chain joins TRBV5-1 to TRBJ1-2; the central 7 bases match TRBD1. At the DNA level, the sequence is TGCGCCAGCAGCCACCGACAGGGAGACTATGGCTACACCTTC. This is translated as CASSHRQGDYGYTF.